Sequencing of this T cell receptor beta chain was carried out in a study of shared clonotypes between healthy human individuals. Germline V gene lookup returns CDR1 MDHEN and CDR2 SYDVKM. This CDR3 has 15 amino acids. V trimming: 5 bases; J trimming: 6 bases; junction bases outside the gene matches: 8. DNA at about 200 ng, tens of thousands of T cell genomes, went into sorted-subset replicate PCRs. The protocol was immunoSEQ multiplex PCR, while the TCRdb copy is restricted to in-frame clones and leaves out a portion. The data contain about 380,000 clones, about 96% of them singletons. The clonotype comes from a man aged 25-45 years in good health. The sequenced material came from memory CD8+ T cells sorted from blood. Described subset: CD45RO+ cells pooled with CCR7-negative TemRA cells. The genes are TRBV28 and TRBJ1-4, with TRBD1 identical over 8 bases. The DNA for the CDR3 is TGTGCCAGCAGTCCTGGAGGGACAGGTGATGAAAAACTGTTTTTT. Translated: CASSPGGTGDEKLFF.